Sequencing of this TCR beta chain was carried out in a study of shared clonotypes between healthy human individuals. Germline V gene sequence: CDR1 MGHDK, CDR2 SYGVNS. The CDR3 covers 13 residues. The germline V and J ends were trimmed by 0 bases and 3 bases, with 5 bases remaining between them. Findings and caveats of the study: On the whole, naive subsets had larger estimated richness than memory subsets had. In this cohort, only blood was sampled, and tissue repertoires likely differ.

Assay: immunoSEQ multiplex PCR; the TCRdb copy retains only in-frame clones and omits some. The sample records approximately 2.5 million clones, roughly 92% being singletons. Comment on this clone: Its antigen is not identified.

V is TRBV25-1 and J is TRBJ2-5, with no clear D. This sequence was found in a man between 18 and 35 years old in good health. What was sequenced was naive CD4+ T cells sorted from blood. Subset described: CD45RA+ positively selected. CDR3 sequence reads: CASSEYQKETQYF. The CDR3 DNA reads as TGTGCCAGCAGTGAATATCAGAAAGAGACCCAGTACTTC.